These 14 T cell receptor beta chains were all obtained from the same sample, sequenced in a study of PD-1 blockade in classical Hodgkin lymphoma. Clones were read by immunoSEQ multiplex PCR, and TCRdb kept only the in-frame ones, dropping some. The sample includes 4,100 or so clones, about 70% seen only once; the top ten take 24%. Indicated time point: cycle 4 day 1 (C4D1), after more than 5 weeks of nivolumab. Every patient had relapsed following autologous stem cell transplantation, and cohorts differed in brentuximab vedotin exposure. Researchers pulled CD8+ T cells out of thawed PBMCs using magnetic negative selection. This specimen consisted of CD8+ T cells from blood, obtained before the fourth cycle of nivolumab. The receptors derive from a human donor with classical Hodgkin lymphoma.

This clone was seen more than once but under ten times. In DNA, the CDR3 is TGCGCCAGCAGCTTGTCCCGGGCGAACTATGGCTACACCTTC. This gives the protein CASSLSRANYGYTF. The rearrangement links TRBV5-1 to TRBJ1-2; D is uncertain. This CDR3 comprises 14 residues. V lost 1 base to trimming and J lost 2 bases, with 9 bases between them. Germline CDR1 SGHRS, CDR2 YFSETQ.

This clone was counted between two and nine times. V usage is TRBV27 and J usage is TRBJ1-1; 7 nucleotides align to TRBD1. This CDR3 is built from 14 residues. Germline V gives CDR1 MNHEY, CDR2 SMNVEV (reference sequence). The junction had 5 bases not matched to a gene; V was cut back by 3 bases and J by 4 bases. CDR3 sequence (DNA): TGTGCCAGCAGTTTCTCAGGGGGGGGCACTGAAGCTTTCTTT. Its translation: CASSFSGGGTEAFF.

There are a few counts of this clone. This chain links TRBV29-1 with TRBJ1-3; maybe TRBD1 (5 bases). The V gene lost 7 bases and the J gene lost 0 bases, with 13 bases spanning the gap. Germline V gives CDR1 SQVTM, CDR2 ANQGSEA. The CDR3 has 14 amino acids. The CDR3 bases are TGCAGCGCGGAACTCAGGGCCTCTGGAAACACCATATATTTT. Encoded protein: CSAELRASGNTIYF. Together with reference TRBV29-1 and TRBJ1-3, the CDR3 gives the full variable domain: SAVISQKPSRDICQRGTSLTIQCQVDSQVTMMFWYRQQPGQSLTLIATANQGSEATYESGFVIDKFPISRPNLTFSTLTVSNMSPEDSSIYLCSAELRASGNTIYFGEGSWLTVV.

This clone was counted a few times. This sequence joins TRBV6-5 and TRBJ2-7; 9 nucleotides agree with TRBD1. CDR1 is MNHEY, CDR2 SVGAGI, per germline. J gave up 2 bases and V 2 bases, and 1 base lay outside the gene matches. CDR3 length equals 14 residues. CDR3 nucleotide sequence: TGTGCCAGCAGTTACGGGACAGGGACCTACGAGCAGTACTTC. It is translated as CASSYGTGTYEQYF.

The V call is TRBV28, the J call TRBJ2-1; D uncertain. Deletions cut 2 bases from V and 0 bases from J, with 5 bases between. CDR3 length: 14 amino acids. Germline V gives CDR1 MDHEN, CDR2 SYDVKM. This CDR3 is CASSLTSSYNEQFF. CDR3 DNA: TGTGCCAGCAGTTTAACCAGCTCCTACAATGAGCAGTTCTTC.

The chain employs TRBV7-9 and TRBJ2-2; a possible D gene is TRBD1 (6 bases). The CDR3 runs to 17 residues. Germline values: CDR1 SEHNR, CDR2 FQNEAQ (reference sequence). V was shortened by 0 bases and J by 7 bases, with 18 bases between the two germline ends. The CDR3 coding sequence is TGTGCCAGCAGCTTAGCCCCTAGGGGGAGTATTGTCGGGGAGCTGTTTTTT. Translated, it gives CASSLAPRGSIVGELFF.

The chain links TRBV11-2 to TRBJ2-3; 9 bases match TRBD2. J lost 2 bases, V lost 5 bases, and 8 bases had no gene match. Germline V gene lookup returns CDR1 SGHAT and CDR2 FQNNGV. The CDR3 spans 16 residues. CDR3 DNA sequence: TGTGCCAGCAGCCACTGGCGGGGGGGGAACACAGATACGCAGTATTTT. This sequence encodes CASSHWRGGNTDTQYF.

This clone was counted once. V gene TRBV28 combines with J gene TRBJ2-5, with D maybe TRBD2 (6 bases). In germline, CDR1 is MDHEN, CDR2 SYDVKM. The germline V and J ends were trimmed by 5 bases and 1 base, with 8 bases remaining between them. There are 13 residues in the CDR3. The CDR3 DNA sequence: TGTGCCAGCAGTCGGGGGTCCCAAGAGACCCAGTACTTC. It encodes CASSRGSQETQYF.

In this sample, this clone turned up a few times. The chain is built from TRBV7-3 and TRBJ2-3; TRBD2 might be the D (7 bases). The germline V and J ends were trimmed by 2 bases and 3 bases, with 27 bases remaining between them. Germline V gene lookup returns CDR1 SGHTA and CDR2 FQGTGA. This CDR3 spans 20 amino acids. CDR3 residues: CASSLGGGRTGGPQTDTQYF. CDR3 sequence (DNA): TGTGCCAGCAGCTTAGGCGGTGGGCGAACGGGGGGCCCACAAACAGATACGCAGTATTTT.

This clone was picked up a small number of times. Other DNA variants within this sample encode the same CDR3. CDR3 sequence (DNA): TGCGCCAGCAGCCAAGATCGGACAGGGGTGTACGAGCAGTACTTC. It codes for CASSQDRTGVYEQYF. The chain recombines TRBV4-3 with TRBJ2-7; 9 positions match TRBD1. The trim removed 0 bases at V and 4 bases at J, leaving 4 bases unmatched. Germline loops: CDR1 LGHNA, CDR2 YSLEER. The CDR3 loop spans 15 amino acids.

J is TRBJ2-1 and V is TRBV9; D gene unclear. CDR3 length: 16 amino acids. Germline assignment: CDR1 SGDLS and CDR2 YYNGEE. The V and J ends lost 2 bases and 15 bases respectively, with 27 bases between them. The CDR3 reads CASSVNAEPYNECAFF. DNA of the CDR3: TGTGCCAGCAGCGTCAACGCGGAACCCTACAATGAGTGTGCGTTCTTC.

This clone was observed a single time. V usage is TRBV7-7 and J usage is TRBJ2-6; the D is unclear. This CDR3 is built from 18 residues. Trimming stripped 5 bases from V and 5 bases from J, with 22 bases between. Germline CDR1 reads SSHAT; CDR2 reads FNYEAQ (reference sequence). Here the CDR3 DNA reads TGTGCCAGCAGCAAGCAGGTAAGTGCACAAAGTCGGGCCAACGTCCTGACTTTC. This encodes CASSKQVSAQSRANVLTF.

Here the CDR3 reads CASSHRGTSYEQYF. The CDR3 DNA reads as TGCGCCAGCAGCCATAGGGGCACAAGCTACGAGCAGTACTTC. The V call is TRBV4-1, the J call TRBJ2-7; D might be TRBD1 (5 bases). The germline V gene has CDR1 MGHRA and CDR2 YSYEKL. Trimming took 3 bases from V and 3 from J, leaving 12 bases between them. The CDR3 has 14 amino acids.

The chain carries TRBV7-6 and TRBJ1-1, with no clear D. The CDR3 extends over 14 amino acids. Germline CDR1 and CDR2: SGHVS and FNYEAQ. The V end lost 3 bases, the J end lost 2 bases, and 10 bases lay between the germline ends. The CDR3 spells CASSFLGVNTEAFF. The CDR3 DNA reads TGTGCCAGCAGCTTCCTTGGGGTTAACACTGAAGCTTTCTTT.